This TCR beta chain is drawn from a study of preoperative IRX-2 immunotherapy in early breast cancer. Sequenced by immunoSEQ multiplex PCR; TCRdb stores in-frame clones only, minus some. The sample lists 40,000 to 45,000 clones, around three quarters occurring once. This CDR3 has 18 amino acids. V shed 3 bases, J shed 2 bases, and the junction held 11 bases outside the gene matches. The V gene's germline CDR1 is KGHSH and CDR2 LQKENI. Treatment here: preoperative locoregional IRX-2 cytokine immunotherapy. Samples came from a phase Ib trial of preoperative locoregional IRX-2 cytokine immunotherapy. The material sequenced was tumor tissue, taken after IRX-2 immunotherapy. V gene TRBV18 combines with J gene TRBJ2-7; 12 bases are a match to TRBD2. The receptor comes from a human donor with breast cancer. As DNA, the CDR3 is TGTGCCAGCTCACCCAAGACTAGCGGGAGTTTCTACCCCTACGAGCAGTACTTC. Protein: CASSPKTSGSFYPYEQYF.